Listed below are T cell receptor beta chains from one sample, sequenced in a study of blood T cell repertoires in COVID-19. Profiled with immunoSEQ multiplex PCR; TCRdb holds only in-frame clones, not every one. The table includes more than 60,000 clones, 80% to 95% detected once. Sequencing was carried out using peripheral blood. The receptors come from a human donor in a cohort sampled during active COVID-19. Both conserved end residues are part of each CDR3. D genes are given only for firm matches. The size field is filled for only some rows; it gives once, few, many or a size class.

v_call	clone_size	d_call	j_call	cdr3_aa	cdr3_nt
TRBV18	few	.	TRBJ1-5	CASSQQGQGQPQHF	TGTGCCAGCTCACAACAGGGCCAGGGCCAGCCCCAGCATTTT
TRBV28	.	.	TRBJ1-2	CASSSGGGQLGYTF	TGTGCCAGCAGTTCCGGGGGGGGCCAACTTGGCTACACCTTC
TRBV12-5	.	.	TRBJ1-2	CASGLASGYTF	TGTGCTAGTGGTTTGGCGAGTGGCTACACCTTC
TRBV5-1	.	.	TRBJ2-2	CASSLTSTQVLANTGELFF	TGCGCCAGCAGCTTGACTAGTACTCAAGTTCTGGCGAACACCGGGGAGCTGTTTTTT
TRBV27	.	TRBD1	TRBJ1-5	CASSLRGQGAGQPQHF	TGTGCCAGCAGCCTGCGGGGACAGGGGGCCGGCCAGCCCCAGCATTTT
TRBV7-9	.	.	TRBJ2-1	CASSLVPIYNEQFF	TGTGCCAGCAGCTTAGTCCCCATCTACAATGAGCAGTTCTTC
TRBV5-1	.	.	TRBJ2-1	CASSLVGASEQFF	TGCGCCAGCAGCTTGGTGGGGGCTAGCGAGCAGTTCTTC
TRBV24-1	.	.	TRBJ2-1	CATSGASPNEQFF	TGTGCCACCAGTGGGGCCAGTCCGAATGAGCAGTTCTTC
TRBV28	.	TRBD1	TRBJ1-2	CASSSTGGSNYGYTF	TGTGCCAGCAGTTCGACAGGGGGCTCTAACTATGGCTACACCTTC
TRBV6-5	.	.	TRBJ2-7	CASSPRYEQYF	TGTGCCAGCAGTCCCCGCTACGAGCAGTACTTC
TRBV4-2	once	.	TRBJ1-2	CASSQDRGDDGYTF	TGTGCCAGCAGCCAAGATCGGGGGGACGATGGCTACACCTTC
TRBV7-8	.	.	TRBJ2-1	CASSLRDTYNEQFF	TGTGCCAGCAGCCTCCGGGACACATACAATGAGCAGTTCTTC
TRBV21-1	.	.	TRBJ2-7	CATSTGRAYEQYF	TGTGCCACCTCGACAGGTAGGGCCTACGAGCAGTACTTC
TRBV28	.	.	TRBJ1-5	CASSRRQDNQPQHF	TGTGCCAGCAGTCGGAGGCAAGACAATCAGCCCCAGCATTTT
TRBV18	.	.	TRBJ2-3	CASSPRLRTDTQYF	TGTGCCAGCTCACCAAGACTACGCACAGATACGCAGTATTTT
TRBV5-4	.	.	TRBJ2-5	CASSPVGGQETQYF	TGTGCCAGCAGCCCCGTGGGGGGACAAGAGACCCAGTACTTC
TRBV6-6	.	TRBD1	TRBJ2-7	CASRDREYEQYF	TGTGCCAGCAGGGACAGGGAGTACGAGCAGTACTTC
TRBV5-1	once	.	TRBJ2-1	CASSLGGQKRSEQFF	TGCGCCAGCAGCCTGGGGGGACAGAAGAGGAGTGAGCAGTTCTTC
TRBV25-1	.	.	TRBJ1-1	CASSGRGGQAFF	TGTGCCAGCAGTGGAAGGGGGGGACAAGCTTTCTTT
TRBV5-1	few	TRBD2	TRBJ2-7	CASSLLSLRLADYEQYF	TGCGCCAGCAGCTTGCTCTCCCTGAGACTAGCCGACTACGAGCAGTACTTC
TRBV30	.	TRBD1	TRBJ2-1	CAWSPGQAYNEQFF	TGTGCCTGGAGTCCGGGACAGGCATACAATGAGCAGTTCTTC
TRBV19	.	.	TRBJ2-3	CASSPPGHLTDTQYF	TGTGCCAGTAGTCCTCCGGGACACCTCACAGATACGCAGTATTTT
TRBV7-2	.	TRBD2	TRBJ2-1	CASRNDGLAGGGEQFF	TGTGCCAGCAGAAACGATGGACTAGCGGGGGGCGGTGAGCAGTTCTTC
TRBV7-2	.	.	TRBJ2-3	CASSLLASSTDTQYF	TGTGCCAGCAGCCTCCTAGCGTCGAGCACAGATACGCAGTATTTT
TRBV14	.	TRBD1	TRBJ1-4	CASSQETGTATNEKLFF	TGTGCCAGCAGCCAAGAAACCGGGACAGCAACTAATGAAAAACTGTTTTTT
TRBV9	few	.	TRBJ2-3	CASSQWDINTDTQYF	TGTGCCAGCAGCCAATGGGACATTAACACAGATACGCAGTATTTT
TRBV5-4	few	.	TRBJ1-3	CASSRRAASSGNTIYF	TGTGCCAGCAGCCGGCGGGCGGCGAGCTCTGGAAACACCATATATTTT
TRBV5-1	once	TRBD2	TRBJ2-5	CASSQRGNLETQYF	TGCGCCAGCAGCCAGCGGGGGAATTTAGAGACCCAGTACTTC
TRBV15	.	TRBD2	TRBJ2-3	CATSRGGGGQKADTQYF	TGTGCCACCAGCAGAGGGGGCGGGGGGCAGAAAGCAGATACGCAGTATTTT
TRBV7-2	.	.	TRBJ1-1	CASSHSGRAFF	TGTGCCAGCAGCCACAGCGGGCGAGCTTTCTTT
TRBV3-1/TRBV3-2	.	.	TRBJ1-2	CASSQGQVYGYTF	TGTGCCAGCAGCCAAGGCCAGGTCTATGGCTACACCTTC
TRBV28	.	TRBD1	TRBJ1-2	CASSKDRVRGYTF	TGTGCCAGCAGCAAGGACAGGGTGCGTGGCTACACCTTC
TRBV6-4	.	.	TRBJ2-7	CASCWRGNCEQYF	TGTGCCAGCTGTTGGCGCGGAAACTGCGAGCAGTACTTC
TRBV9	.	.	TRBJ2-1	CASSVGLATARDEQFF	TGTGCCAGCAGCGTAGGGCTAGCTACGGCTAGGGATGAGCAGTTCTTC
TRBV6-1	.	.	TRBJ1-1	CASSELGQNTEAFF	TGTGCCAGCAGTGAATTGGGGCAAAACACTGAAGCTTTCTTT
TRBV19	.	.	TRBJ1-4	CASSISATNEKLFF	TGTGCCAGTAGTATATCCGCAACTAATGAAAAACTGTTTTTT
TRBV3-1/TRBV3-2	once	.	TRBJ2-1	CASSQEVRGHSYNEQFF	TGTGCCAGCAGCCAAGAGGTCAGGGGTCACTCCTACAATGAGCAGTTCTTC
TRBV20-1	.	.	TRBJ2-5	CSASRGQETQYF	TGCAGTGCTAGTCGAGGCCAAGAGACCCAGTACTTC
TRBV19	once	TRBD1	TRBJ1-2	CASKLDRDNYGYTF	TGTGCCAGTAAACTGGACAGGGACAACTATGGCTACACCTTC
TRBV9	.	TRBD1	TRBJ2-7	CASSSMNRGNEQYF	TGTGCCAGCAGCTCTATGAACAGGGGGAACGAGCAGTACTTC
TRBV5-6	.	TRBD2	TRBJ2-1	CASSLWLAGGNNEQFF	TGTGCCAGCAGCTTGTGGTTAGCGGGAGGGAACAATGAGCAGTTCTTC
TRBV28	.	TRBD2	TRBJ2-1	CASSALTAGGHNEQFF	TGTGCCAGCAGTGCCCTAACAGCGGGGGGGCACAATGAGCAGTTCTTC